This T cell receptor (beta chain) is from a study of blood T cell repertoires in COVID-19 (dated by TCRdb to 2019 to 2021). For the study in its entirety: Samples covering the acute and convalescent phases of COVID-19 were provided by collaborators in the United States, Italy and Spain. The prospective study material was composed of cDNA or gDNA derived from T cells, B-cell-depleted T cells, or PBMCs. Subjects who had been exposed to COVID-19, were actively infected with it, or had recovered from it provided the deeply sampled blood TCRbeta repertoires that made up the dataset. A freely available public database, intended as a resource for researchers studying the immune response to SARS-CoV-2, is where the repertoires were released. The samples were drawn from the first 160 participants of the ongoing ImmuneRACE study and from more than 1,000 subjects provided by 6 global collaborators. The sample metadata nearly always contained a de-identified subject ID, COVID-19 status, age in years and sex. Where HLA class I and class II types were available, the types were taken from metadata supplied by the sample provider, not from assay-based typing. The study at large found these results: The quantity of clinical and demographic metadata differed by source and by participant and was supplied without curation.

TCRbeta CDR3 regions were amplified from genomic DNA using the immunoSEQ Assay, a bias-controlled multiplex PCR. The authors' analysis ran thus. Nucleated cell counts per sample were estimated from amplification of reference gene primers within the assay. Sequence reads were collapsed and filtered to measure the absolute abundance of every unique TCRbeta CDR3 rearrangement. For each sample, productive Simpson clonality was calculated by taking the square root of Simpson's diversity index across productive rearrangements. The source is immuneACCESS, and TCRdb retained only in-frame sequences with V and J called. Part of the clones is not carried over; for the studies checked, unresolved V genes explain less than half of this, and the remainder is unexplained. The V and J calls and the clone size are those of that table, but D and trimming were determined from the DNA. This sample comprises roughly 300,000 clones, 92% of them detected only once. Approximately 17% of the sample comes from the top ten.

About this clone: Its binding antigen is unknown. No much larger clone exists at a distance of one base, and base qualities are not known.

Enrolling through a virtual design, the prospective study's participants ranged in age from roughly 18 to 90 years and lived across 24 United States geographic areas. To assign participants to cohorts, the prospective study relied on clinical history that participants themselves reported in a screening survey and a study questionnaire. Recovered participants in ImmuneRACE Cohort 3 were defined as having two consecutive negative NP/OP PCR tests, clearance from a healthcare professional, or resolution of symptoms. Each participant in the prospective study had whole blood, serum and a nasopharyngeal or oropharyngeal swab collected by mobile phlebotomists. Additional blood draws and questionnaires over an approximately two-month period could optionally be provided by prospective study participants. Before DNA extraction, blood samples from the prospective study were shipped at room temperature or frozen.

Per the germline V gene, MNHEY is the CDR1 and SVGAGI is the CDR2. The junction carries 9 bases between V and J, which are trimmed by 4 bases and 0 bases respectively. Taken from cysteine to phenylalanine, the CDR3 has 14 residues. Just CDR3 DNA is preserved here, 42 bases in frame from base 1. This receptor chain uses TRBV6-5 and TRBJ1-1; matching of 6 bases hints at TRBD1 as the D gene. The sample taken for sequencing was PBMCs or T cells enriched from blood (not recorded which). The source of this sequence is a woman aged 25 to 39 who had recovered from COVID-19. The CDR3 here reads CASSSAGVNTEAFF. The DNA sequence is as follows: TGTGCCAGCAGTTCTGCAGGGGTGAACACTGAAGCTTTCTTT.